These T cell receptor beta chains were read from a single sample in a study of blood T cell repertoires in COVID-19. Generated by immunoSEQ multiplex PCR, the TCRdb table keeps only in-frame clones and is missing some. The sample contains tens of thousands of clones, around nine tenths of which appear only once. Sequencing was performed on peripheral blood. These receptors were collected from a man in his 70s with acute or convalescent COVID-19. CDR3s include the opening cysteine and the closing phenylalanine or tryptophan.

CASSVAPDREYEQYF	TRBJ2-7	TRBV9
CASSLSDSRYSGNTIYF	TRBJ1-3	TRBV18
CASTKSDRLYEQYF	TRBJ2-7	TRBV28
CASSDHRGRETQYF	TRBJ2-5	TRBV2
CASSLFQAGLVSGNTIYF	TRBJ1-3	TRBV7-2
CASSVTGGPDTQYF	TRBJ2-3	TRBV9
CASSPDSSGGPRRELFF	TRBJ2-2	TRBV5-1
CASSFRYRRELAAFF	TRBJ1-1	TRBV28
CATSDPRQGSNQPQHF	TRBJ1-5	TRBV24-1
CASSLTAREHGYTF	TRBJ1-2	TRBV7-9
CASSHPKTGPSGAFF	TRBJ1-1	TRBV27
CASSMGGQAYNSPLHF	TRBJ1-6	TRBV19
CASSTRQGPYEQYF	TRBJ2-7	TRBV7-8
CASSFGNQIRTNEQFF	TRBJ2-1	TRBV19
CATSPGQGILGEKLFF	TRBJ1-4	TRBV27
CASSVGLADDTQYF	TRBJ2-3	TRBV9
CASSSGKGYITGELFF	TRBJ2-2	TRBV11-2
CASSQEGRGLRGNQPQHF	TRBJ1-5	TRBV4-1
CASSSGLDYEQYF	TRBJ2-7	TRBV7-6
CASSLATSGAGRQETQYF	TRBJ2-5	TRBV7-6